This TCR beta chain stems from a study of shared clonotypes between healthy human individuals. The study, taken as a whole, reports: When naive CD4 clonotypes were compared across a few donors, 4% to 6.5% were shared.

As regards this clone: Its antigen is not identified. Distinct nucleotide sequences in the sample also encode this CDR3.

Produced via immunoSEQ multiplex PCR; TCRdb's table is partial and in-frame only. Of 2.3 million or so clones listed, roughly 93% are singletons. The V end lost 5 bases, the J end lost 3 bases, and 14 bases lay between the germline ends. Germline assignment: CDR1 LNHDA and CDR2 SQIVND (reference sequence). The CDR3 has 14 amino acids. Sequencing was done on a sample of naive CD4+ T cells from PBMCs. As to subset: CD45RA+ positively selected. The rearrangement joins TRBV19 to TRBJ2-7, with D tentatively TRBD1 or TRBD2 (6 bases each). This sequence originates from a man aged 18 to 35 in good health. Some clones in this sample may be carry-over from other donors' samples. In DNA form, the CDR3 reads TGTGCCAGTAGTCCCCGGGGGCAGGGCTACGAGCAGTACTTC. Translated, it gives CASSPRGQGYEQYF.